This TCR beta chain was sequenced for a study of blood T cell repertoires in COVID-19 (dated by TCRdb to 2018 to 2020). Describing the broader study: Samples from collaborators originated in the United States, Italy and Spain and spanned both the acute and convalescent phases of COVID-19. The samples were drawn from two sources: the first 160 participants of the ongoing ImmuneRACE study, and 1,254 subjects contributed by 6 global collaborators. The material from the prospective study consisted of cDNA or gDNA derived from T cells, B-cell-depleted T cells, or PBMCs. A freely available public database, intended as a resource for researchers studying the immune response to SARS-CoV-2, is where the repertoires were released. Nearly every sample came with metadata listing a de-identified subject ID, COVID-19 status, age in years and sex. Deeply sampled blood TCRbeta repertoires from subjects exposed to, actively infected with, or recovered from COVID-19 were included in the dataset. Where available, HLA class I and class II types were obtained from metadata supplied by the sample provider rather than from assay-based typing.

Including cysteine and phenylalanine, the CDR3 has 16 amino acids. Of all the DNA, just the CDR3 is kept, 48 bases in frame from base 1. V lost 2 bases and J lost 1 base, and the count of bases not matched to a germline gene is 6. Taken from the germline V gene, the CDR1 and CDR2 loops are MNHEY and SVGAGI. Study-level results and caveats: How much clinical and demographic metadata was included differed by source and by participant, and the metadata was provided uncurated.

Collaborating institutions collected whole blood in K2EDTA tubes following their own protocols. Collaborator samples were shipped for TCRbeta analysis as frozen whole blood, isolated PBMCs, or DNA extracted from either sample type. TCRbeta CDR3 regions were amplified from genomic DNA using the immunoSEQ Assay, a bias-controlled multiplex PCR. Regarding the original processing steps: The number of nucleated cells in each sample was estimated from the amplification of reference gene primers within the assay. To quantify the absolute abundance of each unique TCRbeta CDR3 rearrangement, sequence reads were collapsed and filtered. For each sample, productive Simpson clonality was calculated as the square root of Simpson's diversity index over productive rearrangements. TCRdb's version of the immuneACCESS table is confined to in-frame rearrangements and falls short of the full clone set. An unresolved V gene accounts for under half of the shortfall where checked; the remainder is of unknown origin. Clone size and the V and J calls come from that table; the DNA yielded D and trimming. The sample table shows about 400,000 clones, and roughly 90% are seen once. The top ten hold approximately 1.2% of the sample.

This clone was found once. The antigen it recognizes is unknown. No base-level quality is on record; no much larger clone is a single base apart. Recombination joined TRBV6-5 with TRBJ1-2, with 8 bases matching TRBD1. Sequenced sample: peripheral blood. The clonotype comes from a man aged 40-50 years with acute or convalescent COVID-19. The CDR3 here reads CASSYAGTGDNYGYTF. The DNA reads TGTGCCAGCAGTTACGCAGGGACAGGTGATAACTATGGCTACACCTTC.